Included here is one TCR beta chain sequence, with context. No antigen is known for it. This record comes from a study of cytomegalovirus exposure and HLA in healthy donors. The study sampled nominally healthy donors, though unrecorded immune exposures were likely. 13 Jbeta primers and 60 Vbeta primers were used for the PCR. In the authors' workflow: A later analysis tallied 80 million to 100 million unique TCR beta chains, 10 million to 12 million of them shared. Some clones are missing from TCRdb's copy, which holds only in-frame ones; the method was immunoSEQ multiplex PCR. That table supplies the V and J calls and clone size; D and trimming were determined from the DNA. This sample has some 220,000 clones, with more than 75% found just once. Study conclusions and caveats: Researchers reported in a later analysis that a missense DCLRE1C variant was tied to TCR beta V- and J-gene trimming. Most TCR sequences proved rare, with some public TCRs found in many donors.

V was clipped by 2 bases and J by 7 bases; unmatched bases: 5. CDR1 and CDR2 from the germline V gene are MNHNS and SASEGT. The CDR3 has 15 residues. This chain connects TRBV6-1 to TRBJ2-1, with 10 bases aligning to TRBD2. Sequencing was performed on PBMCs. This TCR derives from a girl aged 2 to 9 in good health and CMV-seronegative. For the CDR3, the DNA is TGTGCCAGCAGTGAAAGGCTAGCGGGAGATAATGAGCAGTTCTTC. Its translation: CASSERLAGDNEQFF.